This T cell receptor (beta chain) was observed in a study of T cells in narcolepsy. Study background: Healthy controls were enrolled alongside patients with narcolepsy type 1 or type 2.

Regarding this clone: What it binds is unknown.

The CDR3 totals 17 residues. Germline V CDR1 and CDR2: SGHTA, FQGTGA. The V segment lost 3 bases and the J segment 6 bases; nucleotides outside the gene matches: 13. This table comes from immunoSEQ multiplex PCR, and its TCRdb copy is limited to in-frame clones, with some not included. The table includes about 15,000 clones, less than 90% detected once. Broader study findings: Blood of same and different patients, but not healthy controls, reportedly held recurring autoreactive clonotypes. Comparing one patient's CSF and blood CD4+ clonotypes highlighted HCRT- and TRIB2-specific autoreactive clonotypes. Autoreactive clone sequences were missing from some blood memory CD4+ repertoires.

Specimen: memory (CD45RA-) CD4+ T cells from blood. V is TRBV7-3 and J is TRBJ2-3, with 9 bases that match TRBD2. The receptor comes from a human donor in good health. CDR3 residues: CASSFRLAVVKTDTQYF. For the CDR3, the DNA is TGTGCCAGCAGCTTCCGACTAGCGGTGGTAAAGACGGATACGCAGTATTTT.